This TCR beta chain was sequenced in a study of blood T cell repertoires in COVID-19. About the study: The samples span acute and convalescent COVID-19 from the United States, Italy and Spain. Sample material is recorded as cDNA or gDNA derived from T cells, B-cell-depleted T cells, or PBMCs.

Original data processing: From reference gene primer amplification, estimates of nucleated cell counts were derived. Here immunoSEQ multiplex PCR was the method, and the copy in TCRdb shows in-frame clones only, minus some. D and trimming come from the DNA, and the V and J calls and clone size come from that table. Of 95,000 to 100,000 clones in the sample, approximately 87% were seen once. V lost 2 bases and J lost 3, with 6 bases in between. The CDR3 runs to 13 residues. Per the germline V gene, CDR1 is MRHNA and CDR2 is SNTAGT. This receptor was obtained from a woman aged 25-40 years with acute or convalescent COVID-19. The rearrangement joins TRBV6-4 to TRBJ2-3; D is unclear. Sequencing used peripheral blood. The CDR3 coding sequence is TGTGCCAGCAGTGACCAGATTACAGATACGCAGTATTTT. It codes for CASSDQITDTQYF.